This passage covers 9 T cell receptor beta chains from one sample sequenced in a study of blood T cell repertoires in COVID-19. Profiling relied on immunoSEQ multiplex PCR, and the TCRdb table lists in-frame clones only, not all of them. The repertoire consists of 63,000 or so clones, with about 84% occurring once and the leading ten covering under 50%. The sequenced sample was peripheral blood. The receptor source for this set is a human donor in a cohort sampled during active COVID-19.

The V gene is TRBV28, the J gene TRBJ1-2; D unresolved. Trimming left V 4 bases short and J 2 bases short, with 8 bases between. Per germline, CDR1 MDHEN and CDR2 SYDVKM. The CDR3 contains 13 residues. CDR3 coding DNA: TGTGCCAGCAGTTCGTCCGGGAACTATGGCTACACCTTC. Its translation is CASSSSGNYGYTF.

J is TRBJ2-2 and V is TRBV5-8; D perhaps matches TRBD2 (6 bases). CDR1 SGHTS and CDR2 YDEGEE come from the germline V gene. Trimming cost V 5 bases and J 2 bases, with 10 bases left between them. CDR3 length: 14 amino acids. CDR3: CASRGRLNTGELFF. In nucleotides, the CDR3 is TGTGCCAGCAGGGGGAGGCTAAACACCGGGGAGCTGTTTTTT.

This chain links TRBV19 with TRBJ2-5, with 8 nucleotides matching TRBD2. V gave up 6 bases and J gave up 3 bases; unmatched junction bases: 6. The CDR3 has 14 amino acids. Per germline, CDR1 LNHDA and CDR2 SQIVND (reference sequence). CDR3 bases: TGTGCCAGTAGCGGGGCGGGGGGTAAAGAGACCCAGTACTTC. This encodes CASSGAGGKETQYF.

V usage is TRBV30 and J usage is TRBJ1-5; 8 bases are shared with TRBD1. J gave up 6 bases and V 1 base, and 8 bases lay outside the gene matches. The CDR3 is made up of 15 amino acids. The germline V gene has CDR1 GTSNPN and CDR2 SVGIG (reference sequence). The chain's CDR3 is CAWSGTGLFSQPQHF. The CDR3 DNA sequence: TGTGCCTGGAGTGGGACAGGGTTGTTTTCTCAGCCCCAGCATTTT.

The chain links TRBV28 to TRBJ1-2; weak D call: TRBD1 (5 bases). Trimming removed 4 bases at V and 4 bases at J, with 16 bases between. CDR1 and CDR2 from the germline V gene are MDHEN and SYDVKM. This CDR3 is 15 amino acids long. The CDR3 coding sequence is TGTGCCAGCAGTTCAAGGGGCAGGCAGAGCTATGGCTACACCTTC. This translates into CASSSRGRQSYGYTF.

The chain's CDR3 is CASSSPPREIVTSGYTF. In DNA, the CDR3 is TGTGCCAGCAGTAGCCCCCCCCGGGAGATTGTTACGTCGGGCTACACCTTC. The V call is TRBV6-2 or TRBV6-3, the J call TRBJ1-2; D uncertain. CDR3 length equals 17 residues. Trimming cost V 5 bases and J 8 bases, with 27 bases left between them. The V gene's germline CDR1 is MNHEY and CDR2 SVGEGT.

The chain has TRBV6-5 and TRBJ2-3; 8 nucleotides agree with TRBD2. V lost 6 bases and J lost 2; bases outside the gene matches: 7. Germline loops: CDR1 MNHEY, CDR2 SVGAGI. The CDR3 is 15 amino acids. The CDR3 DNA is TGTGCCAGCAGGGCAGAGCGGGGGACCACAGATACGCAGTATTTT. Protein sequence: CASRAERGTTDTQYF.

This clone was picked up a small number of times. This chain joins TRBV14 and TRBJ2-1; 11 positions agree with TRBD1. Unmatched junction bases numbered 10, after V lost 3 bases and J lost 6 bases. CDR3 size: 17 residues. Germline-derived CDR1 and CDR2 are SGHDN and FVKESK. The CDR3 reads CASSHLPGQGGLNEQFF. As DNA, the CDR3 is TGTGCCAGCAGCCACCTCCCGGGACAGGGGGGCCTCAATGAGCAGTTCTTC.

This clone was seen a few times. The chain couples TRBV30 to TRBJ2-3, with D perhaps matching TRBD2 (5 bases). V was shortened by 0 bases and J by 3 bases, with 10 bases between the two germline ends. The germline V gene encodes CDR1 GTSNPN and CDR2 SVGIG (reference sequence). This CDR3 has 14 amino acids. CDR3 residues: CAWSVGLATDTQYF. CDR3 in DNA: TGTGCCTGGAGTGTGGGTCTAGCTACAGATACGCAGTATTTT.